This T cell receptor beta chain stems from a study of T cells in Graves' hyperthyroidism and ophthalmopathy. Concerning this clonotype: Antigen: not known.

Researchers amplified the TCR beta CDR3 regions from RNA transcripts. First-round RT-PCR of the TCR CDR3 relied on the HTBI primer set. One entry per CDR3 protein, called by TCRdb with MiXCR from the multiplex PCR reads. The sample carries around 620,000 distinct CDR3 sequences, 15% to 20% recorded once. Trimming removed 4 bases at V and 0 bases at J, with 13 bases between. The length of the CDR3 is 16 residues. Overall study results and limits: In the analysis, a 13 V-J model separated ophthalmopathy from stable hyperthyroidism.

This chain links TRBV12-3 or TRBV12-4 with TRBJ1-5; D ambiguous. This receptor was obtained from a woman under 40 with Graves' hyperthyroidism. Sequences were obtained from blood. CDR3 in amino acids: CASSSSGPYSNQPQHF. CDR3 bases: TGTGCCAGCAGTTCATCCGGTCCCTATAGCAATCAGCCCCAGCATTTT.